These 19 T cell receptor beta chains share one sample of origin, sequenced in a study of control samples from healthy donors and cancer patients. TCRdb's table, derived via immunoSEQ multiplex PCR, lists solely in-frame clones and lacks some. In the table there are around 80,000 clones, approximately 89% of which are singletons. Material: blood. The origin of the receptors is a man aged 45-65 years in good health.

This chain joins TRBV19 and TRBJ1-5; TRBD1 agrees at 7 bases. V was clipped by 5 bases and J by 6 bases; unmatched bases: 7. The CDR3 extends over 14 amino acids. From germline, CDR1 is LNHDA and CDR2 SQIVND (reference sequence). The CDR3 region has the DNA TGTGCCAGTAGTTCAAACAGGGGCGGTCAGCCCCAGCATTTT. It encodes CASSSNRGGQPQHF.

In DNA, the CDR3 is TGCAGTGCTAGTGGGGCAGGGCTAGGAGTGTCCCAGTACTTC. Translated, it gives CSASGAGLGVSQYF. The chain employs TRBV20-1 and TRBJ2-5; possible D gene TRBD1, 5 bases. The CDR3 has 14 residues. V was pared by 3 bases and J by 9 bases, with 20 bases between. CDR1 and CDR2 from the germline V gene are DFQATT and SNEGSKA (reference sequence).

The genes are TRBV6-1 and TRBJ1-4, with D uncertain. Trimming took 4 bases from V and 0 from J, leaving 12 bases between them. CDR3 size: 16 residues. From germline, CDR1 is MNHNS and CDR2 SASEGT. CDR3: CASSAATAPTNEKLFF. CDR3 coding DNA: TGTGCCAGCAGTGCTGCCACAGCACCAACTAATGAAAAACTGTTTTTT.

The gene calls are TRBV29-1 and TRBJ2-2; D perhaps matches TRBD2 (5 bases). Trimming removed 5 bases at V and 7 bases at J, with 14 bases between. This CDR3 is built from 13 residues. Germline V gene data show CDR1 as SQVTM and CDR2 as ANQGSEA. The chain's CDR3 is CSVLEVSGGELFF. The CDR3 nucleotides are TGCAGCGTTTTGGAGGTATCGGGCGGGGAGCTGTTTTTT.

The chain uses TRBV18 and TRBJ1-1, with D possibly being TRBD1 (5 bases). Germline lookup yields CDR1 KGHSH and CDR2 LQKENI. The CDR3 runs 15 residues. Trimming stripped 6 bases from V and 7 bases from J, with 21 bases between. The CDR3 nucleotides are TGTGCCAGCTCCGAAACAGGCGGGGACCGGGGTGAAGCTTTCTTT. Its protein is CASSETGGDRGEAFF. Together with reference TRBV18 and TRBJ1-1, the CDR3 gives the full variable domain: NAGVMQNPRHLVRRRGQEARLRCSPMKGHSHVYWYRQLPEEGLKFMVYLQKENIIDESGMPKERFSAEFPKEGPSILRIQQVVRGDSAAYFCASSETGGDRGEAFFGQGTRLTVV.

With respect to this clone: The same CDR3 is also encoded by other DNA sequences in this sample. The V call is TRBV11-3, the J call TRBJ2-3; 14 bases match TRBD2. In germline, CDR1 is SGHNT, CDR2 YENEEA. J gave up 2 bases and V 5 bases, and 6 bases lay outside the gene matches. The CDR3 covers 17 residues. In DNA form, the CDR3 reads TGTGCCAGCAGCCCTCGACTAGCGGGGGGGCTCACAGATACGCAGTATTTT. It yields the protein CASSPRLAGGLTDTQYF.

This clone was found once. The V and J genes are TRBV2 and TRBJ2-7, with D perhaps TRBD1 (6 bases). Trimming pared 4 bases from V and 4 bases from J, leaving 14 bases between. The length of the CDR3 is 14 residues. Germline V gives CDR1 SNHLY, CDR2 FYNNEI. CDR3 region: CASSVGANMYEQYF. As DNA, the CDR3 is TGTGCCAGCAGTGTGGGGGCGAACATGTACGAGCAGTACTTC.

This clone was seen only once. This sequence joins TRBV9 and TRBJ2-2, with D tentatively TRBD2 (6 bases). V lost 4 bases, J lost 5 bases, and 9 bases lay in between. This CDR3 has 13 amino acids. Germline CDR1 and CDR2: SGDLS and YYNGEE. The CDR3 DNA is TGTGCCAGCAGCCCGGAGGGGACCGGGGAGCTGTTTTTT. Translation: CASSPEGTGELFF. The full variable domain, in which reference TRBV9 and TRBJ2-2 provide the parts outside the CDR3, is DSGVTQTPKHLITATGQRVTLRCSPRSGDLSVYWYQQSLDQGLQFLIQYYNGEERAKGNILERFSAQQFPDLHSELNLSSLELGDSALYFCASSPEGTGELFFGEGSRLTVL.

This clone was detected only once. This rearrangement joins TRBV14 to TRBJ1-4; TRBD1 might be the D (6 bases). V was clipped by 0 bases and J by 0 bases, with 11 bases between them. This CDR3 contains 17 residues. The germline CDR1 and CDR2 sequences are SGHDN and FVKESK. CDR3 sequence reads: CASSQDRGRTTNEKLFF. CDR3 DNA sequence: TGTGCCAGCAGCCAAGATCGGGGGCGAACAACTAATGAAAAACTGTTTTTT.

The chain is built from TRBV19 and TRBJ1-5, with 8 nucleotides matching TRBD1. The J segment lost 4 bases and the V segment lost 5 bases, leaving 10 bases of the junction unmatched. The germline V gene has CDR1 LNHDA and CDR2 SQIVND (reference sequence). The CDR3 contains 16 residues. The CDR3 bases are TGTGCCAGTAGTGCAGAGGCAGGGGGCCTGAATCAGCCCCAGCATTTT. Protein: CASSAEAGGLNQPQHF.

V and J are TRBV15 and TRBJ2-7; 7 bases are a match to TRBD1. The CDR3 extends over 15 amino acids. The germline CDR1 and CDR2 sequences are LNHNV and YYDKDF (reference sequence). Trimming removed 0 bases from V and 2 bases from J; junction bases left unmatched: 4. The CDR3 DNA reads TGTGCCACCAGCAGAGAAGGGCAGGGGGCCTACGAGCAGTACTTC. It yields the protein CATSREGQGAYEQYF.

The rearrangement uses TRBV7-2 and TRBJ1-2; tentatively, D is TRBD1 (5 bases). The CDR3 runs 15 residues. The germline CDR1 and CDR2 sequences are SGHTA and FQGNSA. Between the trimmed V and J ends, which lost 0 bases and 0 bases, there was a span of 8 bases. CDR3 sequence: CASSLAGHSNYGYTF. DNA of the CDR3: TGTGCCAGCAGCTTAGCCGGACATTCTAACTATGGCTACACCTTC.

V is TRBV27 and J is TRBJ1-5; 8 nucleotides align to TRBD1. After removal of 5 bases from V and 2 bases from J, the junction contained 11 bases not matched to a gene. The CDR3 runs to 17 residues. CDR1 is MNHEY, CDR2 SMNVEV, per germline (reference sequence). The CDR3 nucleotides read TGTGCCAGCAGTCCTCTCGACAGGGGAAGACGCAATCAGCCCCAGCATTTT. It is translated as CASSPLDRGRRNQPQHF.

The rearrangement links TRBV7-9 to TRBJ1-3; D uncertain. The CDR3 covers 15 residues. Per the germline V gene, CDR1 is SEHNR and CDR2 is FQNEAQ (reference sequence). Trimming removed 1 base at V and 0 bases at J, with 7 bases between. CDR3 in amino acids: CASSLGSSSGNTIYF. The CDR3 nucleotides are TGTGCCAGCAGCTTAGGAAGCAGCTCTGGAAACACCATATATTTT.

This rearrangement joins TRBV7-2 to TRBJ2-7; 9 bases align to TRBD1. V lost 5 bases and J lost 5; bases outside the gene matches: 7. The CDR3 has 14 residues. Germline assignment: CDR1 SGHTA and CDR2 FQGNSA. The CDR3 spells CASSPQGARDEQYF. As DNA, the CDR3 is TGTGCCAGCAGCCCACAGGGGGCTAGGGACGAGCAGTACTTC.

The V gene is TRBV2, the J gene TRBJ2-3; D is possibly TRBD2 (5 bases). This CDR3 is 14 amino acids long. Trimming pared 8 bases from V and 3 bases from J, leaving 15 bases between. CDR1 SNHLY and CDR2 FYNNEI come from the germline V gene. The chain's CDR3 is CASPKMDFTDTQYF. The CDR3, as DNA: TGTGCCAGCCCTAAAATGGACTTTACAGATACGCAGTATTTT.

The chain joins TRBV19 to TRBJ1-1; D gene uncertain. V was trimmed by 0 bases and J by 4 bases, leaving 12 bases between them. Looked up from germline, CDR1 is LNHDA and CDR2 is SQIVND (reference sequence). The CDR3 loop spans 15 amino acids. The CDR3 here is CASSIDSRSGTEAFF. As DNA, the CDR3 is TGTGCCAGTAGTATAGATTCAAGATCAGGCACTGAAGCTTTCTTT.

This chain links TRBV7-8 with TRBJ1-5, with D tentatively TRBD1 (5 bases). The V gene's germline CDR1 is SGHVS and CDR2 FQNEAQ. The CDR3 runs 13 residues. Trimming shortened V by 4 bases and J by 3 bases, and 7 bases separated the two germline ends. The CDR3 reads CASSWGTNQPQHF. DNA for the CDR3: TGTGCCAGCAGCTGGGGCACCAATCAGCCCCAGCATTTT.

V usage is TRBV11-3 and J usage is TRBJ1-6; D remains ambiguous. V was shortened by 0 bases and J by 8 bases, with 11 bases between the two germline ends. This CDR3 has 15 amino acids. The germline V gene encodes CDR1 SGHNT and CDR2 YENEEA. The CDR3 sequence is CASSLESGFDSPLHF. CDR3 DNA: TGTGCCAGCAGCTTAGAGTCGGGGTTTGATTCACCCCTCCACTTT.